Sequencing of this T cell receptor (beta chain) was carried out in a study of T cell responses to AZD1222 COVID-19 vaccine. Study outcomes and limitations: Rises in breadth and depth of Spike-specific TCRs came after two AZD1222 doses. Baseline seropositives among AZD1222 recipients totaled only 5 to 7.

TCRdb's table, derived via immunoSEQ multiplex PCR, lists solely in-frame clones and lacks some. The sample holds 80,000 or so clones, 65% to 80% seen once. V dropped 0 bases and J dropped 0 bases, with 9 bases sitting between them. Germline CDR1 reads SGDLS; CDR2 reads YYNGEE. The CDR3 runs 15 residues. As regards this clone: Its antigen is still unknown.

The rearrangement links TRBV9 to TRBJ1-1, with unresolved D. This receptor was identified in an adult who received the MenACWY meningococcal vaccine as a control. The sequencing here drew on peripheral blood, taken 28 days after the second dose of the MenACWY control vaccine. As DNA, the CDR3 is TGTGCCAGCAGCGTAGGGCCGGCGATGAACACTGAAGCTTTCTTT. Translation gives CASSVGPAMNTEAFF. The full variable domain, rest sourced from reference TRBV9 and TRBJ1-1, is DSGVTQTPKHLITATGQRVTLRCSPRSGDLSVYWYQQSLDQGLQFLIQYYNGEERAKGNILERFSAQQFPDLHSELNLSSLELGDSALYFCASSVGPAMNTEAFFGQGTRLTVV.